This section outlines one TCR beta chain sequence together with its context. The antigen is unknown. Germline loops: CDR1 MNHEY, CDR2 SMNVEV (reference sequence). CDR3 length: 16 amino acids. Trimming left V 5 bases short and J 5 bases short, with 19 bases between. This sample stems from a study of T cell responses to AZD1222 COVID-19 vaccine. The overall study: Researchers grouped second doses given at about 4 or about 12 weeks into one pool.

Only in-frame clones appear in the TCRdb table, and some are missing; sequencing was by immunoSEQ multiplex PCR. Of 100,000 to 150,000 clones listed, more than 75% are singletons. Broader study findings: At baseline, seropositivity was found in only a handful of AZD1222 recipients. The span of vaccine-associated CD4 TCRs extended across spike, with dominance at 160-218 and 743-854. The study reported that nearly half of spike-specific TCRs target unmutated variant regions.

This TCR was recovered from an adult in good health. The V call is TRBV27, the J call TRBJ2-1, with D perhaps TRBD2 (6 bases). Sequences were derived from peripheral blood, sampled on day 0 of AZD1222 vaccination. The CDR3 DNA is TGTGCCAGCAGTCTCGGACGGGGGTCGGGGAACAATGAGCAGTTCTTC. Translating it yields CASSLGRGSGNNEQFF.